What follows are 18 T cell receptor beta chains derived from one specimen sequenced in a study of blood T cell repertoires in COVID-19 (dated by TCRdb to about 2020). The protocol used for the library was the immunoSEQ multiplex PCR assay. This immuneACCESS table, as held by TCRdb, lists in-frame sequences with V and J called but not all clones. Of the missing ones, under half trace to an unresolved V gene in checked studies; the others have no known cause. The sample yields approximately 70,000 clones; roughly 85% were counted once. The ten largest clones capture 35% to 40% of the sample. Sample: peripheral blood. The receptors originated from an elderly woman with active or convalescent COVID-19.

This chain connects TRBV10-3 to TRBJ2-7, with TRBD1 as a possible D gene (6 bases). Germline loops: CDR1 ENHRY, CDR2 SYGVKD. Trimming shortened V by 0 bases and J by 2 bases, and 11 bases separated the two germline ends. This CDR3 has 15 residues. CDR3 protein: CAISESRAGAYEQYF. The CDR3 DNA follows: TGTGCCATCAGTGAGTCGCGGGCAGGGGCCTACGAGCAGTACTTC.

This chain links TRBV7-3 with TRBJ2-2; D perhaps matches TRBD1 (5 bases). The germline V gene encodes CDR1 SGHTA and CDR2 FQGTGA. The CDR3 contains 15 residues. Trimming cost V 6 bases and J 4 bases, with 15 bases left between them. For the CDR3, the DNA is TGTGCCAGCAGGAAAGAAAACCAGGGCACCGGGGAGCTGTTTTTT. It specifies CASRKENQGTGELFF.

This clone appeared a few times. V usage is TRBV30 and J usage is TRBJ2-7; TRBD2 agrees at 7 bases. This CDR3 comprises 13 residues. CDR1 is GTSNPN, CDR2 SVGIG, per germline (reference sequence). The V segment lost 4 bases and the J segment 2 bases; nucleotides outside the gene matches: 5. The CDR3: CAWTSSGPYEQYF. In nucleotides, the CDR3 is TGTGCCTGGACATCTAGCGGCCCCTACGAGCAGTACTTC.

The chain couples TRBV18 to TRBJ2-1, with D perhaps TRBD1 (6 bases). V shed 6 bases and J shed 4 bases, with 16 bases lying between them. The V gene's germline CDR1 is KGHSH and CDR2 LQKENI. This CDR3 spans 15 amino acids. The CDR3 protein is CASSYRVKEYNEQFF. The CDR3 region has the DNA TGTGCCAGCTCGTACAGGGTTAAAGAATACAATGAGCAGTTCTTC.

The chain employs TRBV27 and TRBJ2-7, with TRBD1 identical over 7 bases. Per germline, CDR1 MNHEY and CDR2 SMNVEV (reference sequence). Trimming at V came to 11 bases and at J to 2 bases, leaving 9 bases not matched to a gene. The length of the CDR3 is 13 residues. The CDR3 coding sequence is TGTGCCCGCTTGGGGCAGGGGGCCTACGAGCAGTACTTC. Amino acid sequence: CARLGQGAYEQYF.

The chain recombines TRBV7-2 with TRBJ1-2; the D gene is possibly TRBD1 (5 bases). Germline assignment: CDR1 SGHTA and CDR2 FQGNSA. V was trimmed by 2 bases and J by 2 bases, leaving 12 bases between them. This CDR3 spans 15 amino acids. The CDR3 nucleotides read TGTGCCAGCAGCTTATATCCCCGGGGGAACTATGGCTACACCTTC. This sequence encodes CASSLYPRGNYGYTF. Variable domain in full (rest from reference TRBV7-2 and TRBJ1-2): GAGVSQSPSNKVTEKGKDVELRCDPISGHTALYWYRQSLGQGLEFLIYFQGNSAPDKSGLPSDRFSAERTGGSVSTLTIQRTQQEDSAVYLCASSLYPRGNYGYTFGSGTRLTVV.

This clone appeared a few times. The rearrangement joins TRBV5-1 to TRBJ2-7; TRBD1 matches at 8 bases. This CDR3 has 15 amino acids. The V segment lost 5 bases and the J segment 5 bases; nucleotides outside the gene matches: 12. CDR1 and CDR2 (germline): SGHRS, YFSETQ. The CDR3 nucleotides read TGCGCCAGCAGGGTCGGGACAGGTGCATCAGACGAGCAGTACTTC. The encoded protein is CASRVGTGASDEQYF.

The chain carries TRBV30 and TRBJ1-2; 9 bases align to TRBD1. V was clipped by 4 bases and J by 7 bases; unmatched bases: 7. Germline V gene lookup returns CDR1 GTSNPN and CDR2 SVGIG (reference sequence). This CDR3 has 13 amino acids. CDR3 nucleotide sequence: TGTGCCTGGACCATACAGGGGGCCTCTGGCTACACCTTC. Protein: CAWTIQGASGYTF.

The J gene is TRBJ2-2, the V gene TRBV3-1 (or the pseudogene TRBV3-2), with 8 bases aligning to TRBD2. CDR1 and CDR2 (germline): LGHDT, YNNKEL (reference sequence). The CDR3 is made up of 19 amino acids. The V gene end was trimmed by 0 bases and the J gene end by 5 bases; junction bases not matched to a gene: 14. DNA for the CDR3: TGTGCCAGCAGCCAAGAGTCACCGGGACTAGTCAGGGGTACCGGGGAGCTGTTTTTT. Translation: CASSQESPGLVRGTGELFF.

The chain couples TRBV3-1 (or the pseudogene TRBV3-2) to TRBJ1-2, with D possibly being TRBD1 (6 bases). The V end lost 2 bases, the J end lost 14 bases, and 21 bases lay between the germline ends. Germline loops: CDR1 LGHDT, CDR2 YNNKEL (reference sequence). The CDR3 totals 14 residues. CDR3 in DNA: TGTGCCAGCAGCCAACCCCCCCCAGGGGCAGGGGATACCTTC. Its translation is CASSQPPPGAGDTF.

This clone was observed once. The chain links TRBV5-6 to TRBJ2-7, with D tentatively TRBD1 (6 bases). Trimming left V 0 bases short and J 9 bases short, with 22 bases between. The CDR3 is made up of 16 amino acids. Germline V gene data show CDR1 as SGHDT and CDR2 as YYEEEE. The CDR3 loop reads CASSLGGWGLGSGQYF. The CDR3 nucleotides are TGTGCCAGCAGCTTGGGCGGTTGGGGGCTGGGAAGCGGGCAGTACTTC.

This chain connects TRBV5-1 to TRBJ2-1; 7 bases align to TRBD2. CDR3 length: 14 residues. The germline CDR1 and CDR2 sequences are SGHRS and YFSETQ. The J segment lost 5 bases and the V segment lost 1 base, leaving 3 bases of the junction unmatched. CDR3 residues: CASSLILADNEQFF. CDR3 in DNA: TGCGCCAGCAGCTTGATTCTAGCGGACAATGAGCAGTTCTTC.

The chain employs TRBV4-2 and TRBJ2-4; 11 nucleotides line up with TRBD2. CDR3 length equals 17 residues. V lost 0 bases to trimming and J lost 7 bases; unmatched junction nucleotides: 8. CDR1 is LGHNA and CDR2 is YNFKEQ in the germline V gene. The chain's CDR3 is CASSQDLVAGGPNIQYF. The CDR3 region has the DNA TGTGCCAGCAGCCAAGATTTGGTAGCGGGGGGGCCGAACATTCAGTACTTC.

The chain has TRBV21-1 and TRBJ2-3; no check of the table's D call, TRBD2, against the DNA was made. TRBV21-1 is given as a pseudogene. There are 18 residues in the CDR3. The chain's CDR3 is CASSKVAGGPTHTDTQYF. In DNA, the CDR3 is TGTGCCAGCAGCAAAGTGGCGGGGGGTCCGACGCACACAGATACGCAGTATTTT.

The V gene is TRBV5-8, the J gene TRBJ2-7, with a weak D call TRBD2 (6 bases). In germline, CDR1 is SGHTS, CDR2 YDEGEE. The V end lost 4 bases, the J end lost 0 bases, and 14 bases lay between the germline ends. CDR3 length: 15 amino acids. The CDR3 protein is CASSRHPGSSYEQYF. CDR3 nucleotides: TGTGCCAGCAGCCGACACCCCGGGAGCTCCTACGAGCAGTACTTC.

This rearrangement joins TRBV24-1 to TRBJ2-3; 11 bases are shared with TRBD1. Germline V lookup: CDR1 KGHDR, CDR2 SFDVKD. CDR3 size: 17 residues. J was trimmed by 0 bases and V by 7 bases; bases with no gene match: 8. The CDR3 nucleotides read TGTGCCACCAGCCGGGACAGGGGGTTGGGTAGCACAGATACGCAGTATTTT. Its translation is CATSRDRGLGSTDTQYF.

This clone was picked up one time. The chain is built from TRBV19 and TRBJ1-2; 8 bases align to TRBD1. Per germline, CDR1 LNHDA and CDR2 SQIVND (reference sequence). This CDR3 has 14 amino acids. After removal of 6 bases from V and 6 bases from J, the junction contained 9 bases not matched to a gene. The CDR3 reads CASSTMQGANGYTF. The CDR3 region has the DNA TGTGCCAGTAGCACGATGCAGGGGGCAAATGGCTACACCTTC.

This clone appeared a single time. The V and J genes are TRBV27 and TRBJ2-1; 14 bases fit TRBD2. Germline values: CDR1 MNHEY, CDR2 SMNVEV (reference sequence). V trimming: 5 bases; J trimming: 4 bases; junction bases outside the gene matches: 7. The CDR3 is 17 residues long. CDR3: CASSTPGLAGAYNEQFF. The DNA for the CDR3 is TGTGCCAGCAGTACGCCGGGACTAGCGGGGGCTTACAATGAGCAGTTCTTC.